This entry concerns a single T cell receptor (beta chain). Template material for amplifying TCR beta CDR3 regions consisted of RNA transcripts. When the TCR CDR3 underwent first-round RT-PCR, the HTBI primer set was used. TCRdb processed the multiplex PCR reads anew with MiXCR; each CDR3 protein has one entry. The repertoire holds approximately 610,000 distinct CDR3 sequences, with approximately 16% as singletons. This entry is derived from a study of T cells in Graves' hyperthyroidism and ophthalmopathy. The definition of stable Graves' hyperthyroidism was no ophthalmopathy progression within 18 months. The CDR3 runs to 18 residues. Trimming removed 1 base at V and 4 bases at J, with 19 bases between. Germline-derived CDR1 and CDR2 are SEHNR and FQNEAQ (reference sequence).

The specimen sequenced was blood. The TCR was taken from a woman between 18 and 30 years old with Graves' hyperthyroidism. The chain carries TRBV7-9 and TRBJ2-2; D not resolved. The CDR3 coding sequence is TGTGCCAGCAGCTTAGATCCGGCGGCGACTCTACCCACCGGGGAGCTGTTTTTT. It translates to CASSLDPAATLPTGELFF.